These T cell receptor beta chains were read from a single sample in a study of blood T cell repertoires in COVID-19. TCRdb keeps only in-frame clones here, not all; method: immunoSEQ multiplex PCR. Seen here are about 200,000 clones, around 84% observed once, and the top ten hold around 3.1%. Material for sequencing was PBMCs or T cells enriched from blood (not recorded which). The origin of the receptors is a woman under 40 who had been exposed to COVID-19. Both conserved end residues are part of each CDR3. Each record gives: V gene, J gene, D gene, clone size, CDR3 protein, CDR3 DNA. A D gene is named only where the DNA matches it firmly. Rows give clone size only sometimes, using once, few, many, or a class for an expanded clone.

V: TRBV19; J: TRBJ1-1; D: TRBD1; size: -; CDR3: CASGQGDTEAFF; DNA: TGTGCCAGCGGACAGGGGGACACTGAAGCTTTCTTT
V: TRBV30; J: TRBJ2-6; D: -; size: few; CDR3: CAWDPPGSGANVLTF; DNA: TGTGCCTGGGACCCTCCCGGGTCTGGGGCCAACGTCCTGACTTTC
V: TRBV5-1; J: TRBJ1-2; D: -; size: -; CDR3: CASSWEGQSAYGYTF; DNA: TGCGCCAGCAGCTGGGAGGGCCAGTCGGCCTATGGCTACACCTTC
V: TRBV7-9; J: TRBJ2-1; D: TRBD1; size: once; CDR3: CASSFRSGTGANEQFF; DNA: TGTGCCAGCAGCTTCCGCTCCGGGACAGGGGCCAATGAGCAGTTCTTC
V: TRBV3-1/TRBV3-2; J: TRBJ1-1; D: TRBD1; size: -; CDR3: CASSHDRVGFF; DNA: TGTGCCAGCAGCCACGACAGGGTGGGTTTCTTT
V: TRBV5-6; J: TRBJ1-2; D: -; size: -; CDR3: CASSLNYNYGYTF; DNA: TGTGCCAGCAGCTTGAACTATAACTATGGCTACACCTTC
V: TRBV7-6; J: TRBJ1-6; D: TRBD1; size: -; CDR3: CASSTTRTGTSPLHF; DNA: TGTGCCAGCAGCACGACGCGGACAGGGACTTCACCCCTCCACTTT
V: TRBV29-1; J: TRBJ1-1; D: TRBD1; size: once; CDR3: CSVEGQGGTEAFF; DNA: TGCAGCGTTGAAGGACAGGGGGGCACTGAAGCTTTCTTT
V: TRBV4-1; J: TRBJ2-3; D: -; size: -; CDR3: CASSQPLSTQYF; DNA: TGCGCCAGCAGCCAGCCCCTTAGTACGCAGTATTTT
V: TRBV27; J: TRBJ1-1; D: -; size: -; CDR3: CASSLAQAAYTEAFF; DNA: TGTGCCAGCAGTTTAGCACAGGCCGCATACACTGAAGCTTTCTTT
V: TRBV6-5; J: TRBJ2-1; D: TRBD2; size: -; CDR3: CASSSTSGGYNEQFF; DNA: TGTGCCAGCAGTTCGACTAGCGGGGGGTACAATGAGCAGTTCTTC